A single sample gave rise to the 9 T cell receptor beta chains below, sequenced in a study of blood T cell repertoires in COVID-19. The data were produced by immunoSEQ multiplex PCR, yet TCRdb's version contains in-frame clones alone and is incomplete. The table records 140,000 or so clones, about three quarters of them present only once. The sequencing sample was made of peripheral blood. These receptors came from a man aged 45-65 years with acute or convalescent COVID-19.

V usage is TRBV6-5 and J usage is TRBJ1-2, with 8 bases that match TRBD1. In germline, CDR1 is MNHEY, CDR2 SVGAGI. The ends lost 6 bases at V and 8 bases at J; junction bases unmatched: 11. This CDR3 spans 14 amino acids. The CDR3 sequence is CASRPNTGGAGYTF. The CDR3 nucleotides read TGTGCCAGCAGACCCAATACAGGGGGTGCGGGCTACACCTTC.

This CDR3 is CASSPPLANYGYTF. The CDR3 DNA follows: TGTGCCAGCAGCCCGCCCTTAGCTAACTATGGCTACACCTTC. The rearrangement links TRBV3-1 (or the pseudogene TRBV3-2) to TRBJ1-2; no clear D. Trimming stripped 4 bases from V and 0 bases from J, with 9 bases between. The CDR3 contains 14 residues. The germline V gene has CDR1 LGHDT and CDR2 YNNKEL (reference sequence).

This clone appeared once. The V and J genes are TRBV27 and TRBJ1-2, with D tentatively TRBD1 (6 bases). Germline values: CDR1 MNHEY, CDR2 SMNVEV (reference sequence). CDR3 length: 14 residues. Trimming took 5 bases from V and 0 from J, leaving 10 bases between them. The CDR3 DNA is TGTGCCAGCAGTACAGGGTCAACTAACTATGGCTACACCTTC. Its protein is CASSTGSTNYGYTF.

The chain couples TRBV6-5 to TRBJ2-5; a weak D match, TRBD1 (5 bases). Germline V CDR1 and CDR2: MNHEY, SVGAGI. Between the trimmed V and J ends, which lost 9 bases and 4 bases, there was a span of 15 bases. The CDR3 length is 13 residues. CDR3 residues: CASSPGMRETQYF. Here the CDR3 DNA reads TGTGCCAGTTCGCCAGGGATGAGAGAGACCCAGTACTTC.

The chain combines TRBV10-3 with TRBJ2-5; 8 bases fit TRBD1. CDR3 size: 13 residues. Germline V gene sequence: CDR1 ENHRY, CDR2 SYGVKD. J lost 4 bases, V lost 4 bases, and 2 bases had no gene match. CDR3 coding DNA: TGTGCCATCAGTGGGACAGGGTTAGAGACCCAGTACTTC. Protein sequence: CAISGTGLETQYF.

This clone was observed a handful of times. The gene calls are TRBV5-1 and TRBJ1-5; D remains ambiguous. The CDR3 spans 14 residues. Germline values: CDR1 SGHRS, CDR2 YFSETQ. Trimming removed 2 bases at V and 4 bases at J, with 10 bases between. The CDR3 nucleotides read TGCGCCAGCAGCTTAGAGGGCGCTAATCAGCCCCAGCATTTT. It codes for CASSLEGANQPQHF. Variable domain in full (rest from reference TRBV5-1 and TRBJ1-5): KAGVTQTPRYLIKTRGQQVTLSCSPISGHRSVSWYQQTPGQGLQFLFEYFSETQRNKGNFPGRFSGRQFSNSRSEMNVSTLELGDSALYLCASSLEGANQPQHFGDGTRLSIL.

The chain combines TRBV6-5 with TRBJ1-1; 8 bases map to TRBD1. Per germline, CDR1 MNHEY and CDR2 SVGAGI. The CDR3 sequence is 15 residues long. After removal of 9 bases from V and 6 bases from J, the junction contained 15 bases not matched to a gene. CDR3 bases: TGTGCCAGTAGTCTTTCTACAGGGGGGAGCGCTGAAGCTTTCTTT. This gives the protein CASSLSTGGSAEAFF.

The chain is built from TRBV11-2 and TRBJ2-5; no firm D call. Trimming left V 5 bases short and J 4 bases short, with 8 bases between. Germline CDR1 and CDR2: SGHAT and FQNNGV. CDR3 length equals 12 residues. The CDR3 nucleotides are TGTGCCAGCAGCGCCCCGCGAGAGACCCAGTACTTC. This encodes CASSAPRETQYF. Looking up the rest from reference TRBV11-2 and TRBJ2-5 gives the full variable domain: EAGVAQSPRYKIIEKRQSVAFWCNPISGHATLYWYQQILGQGPKLLIQFQNNGVVDDSQLPKDRFSAERLKGVDSTLKIQPAKLEDSAVYLCASSAPRETQYFGPGTRLLVL.

The chain couples TRBV10-2 to TRBJ1-2, with D perhaps matching TRBD1 (5 bases). Looked up from germline, CDR1 is WSHSY and CDR2 is SAAADI. The V end was cut by 6 bases, the J end by 2 bases, with 16 bases between. The CDR3 sequence is 15 residues long. CDR3 sequence: CASSASNQGNYGYTF. The CDR3 nucleotides are TGCGCCAGCAGCGCATCGAATCAGGGCAACTATGGCTACACCTTC.